A single sample gave rise to the 27 T cell receptor beta chains below, sequenced in a study of radiotherapy plus CTLA-4 blockade in lung cancer. The data were produced by immunoSEQ multiplex PCR, yet TCRdb's version contains in-frame clones alone and is incomplete. The data contain tens of thousands of clones, 70% to 80% of them singletons. The starting material was peripheral blood, obtained from a patient treated with radiotherapy plus ipilimumab. The receptors derive from a human donor with non-small cell lung cancer whose response to radiotherapy plus ipilimumab could not be evaluated. Some clones in this sample may be carry-over from other donors' samples.

This clone was detected a few times. V is TRBV19 and J is TRBJ1-3, with D possibly matching TRBD1 (6 bases). The CDR3 sequence is 14 residues long. Germline V gene sequence: CDR1 LNHDA, CDR2 SQIVND (reference sequence). V was pared by 10 bases and J by 3 bases, with 16 bases between. CDR3 bases: TGTGCCACGAACACAGGGTCCCATGGAAACACCATATATTTT. Protein: CATNTGSHGNTIYF.

The V gene is TRBV7-8, the J gene TRBJ1-3, with D hard to call. Germline assignment: CDR1 SGHVS and CDR2 FQNEAQ. The CDR3 contains 15 residues. Trimming shortened V by 5 bases and J by 0 bases, and 11 bases separated the two germline ends. CDR3 nucleotide sequence: TGTGCCAGCAGCCCCAGTACTAGCTCTGGAAACACCATATATTTT. Translated: CASSPSTSSGNTIYF.

The V gene is TRBV13, the J gene TRBJ1-4; no definite D call. Germline loops: CDR1 PRHDT, CDR2 FYEKMQ (reference sequence). The V end lost 4 bases, the J end lost 4 bases, and 13 bases lay between the germline ends. The length of the CDR3 is 15 residues. The CDR3 DNA sequence: TGTGCCAGCAGCTCTAGCGGGGTAAATAATGAAAAACTGTTTTTT. As protein: CASSSSGVNNEKLFF.

The gene calls are TRBV5-4 and TRBJ2-1; TRBD2 matches at 7 bases. This CDR3 has 16 amino acids. Germline V gives CDR1 SGHNT, CDR2 YYREEE (reference sequence). The trim removed 0 bases at V and 8 bases at J, leaving 11 bases unmatched. CDR3 protein: CASSLATKRGSYEQFF. CDR3 sequence (DNA): TGTGCCAGCAGCTTGGCCACAAAGCGGGGTTCTTATGAGCAGTTCTTC. The full variable domain, with the rest looked up from reference TRBV5-4 and TRBJ2-1, is ETGVTQSPTHLIKTRGQQVTLRCSSQSGHNTVSWYQQALGQGPQFIFQYYREEENGRGNFPPRFSGLQFPNYSSELNVNALELDDSALYLCASSLATKRGSYEQFFGPGTRLTVL.

The V call is TRBV7-3, the J call TRBJ2-5, with D perhaps TRBD2 (5 bases). V was trimmed by 5 bases and J by 5 bases, leaving 15 bases between them. The CDR3 runs to 14 residues. In germline, CDR1 is SGHTA, CDR2 FQGTGA. CDR3 sequence reads: CASSEGGDVETQYF. The CDR3 DNA follows: TGTGCCAGCAGCGAGGGCGGCGATGTGGAGACCCAGTACTTC.

This rearrangement joins TRBV28 to TRBJ1-3, with D perhaps TRBD1 (6 bases). The ends were cut back, 2 bases at V and 8 bases at J, with 7 bases in the middle. CDR1 and CDR2 from the germline V gene are MDHEN and SYDVKM. The CDR3 runs 12 residues. The CDR3 coding sequence is TGTGCCAGCAGTTTACAGGGGCACACCATATATTTT. Its translation: CASSLQGHTIYF.

This chain joins TRBV5-1 and TRBJ1-1; 7 bases fit TRBD1. This CDR3 region has 15 residues. Germline lookup yields CDR1 SGHRS and CDR2 YFSETQ. J was trimmed by 1 base and V by 3 bases; bases with no gene match: 6. CDR3 sequence reads: CASSWGDSSNTEAFF. The DNA for the CDR3 is TGCGCCAGCAGCTGGGGGGACAGCTCGAACACTGAAGCTTTCTTT.

The chain recombines TRBV29-1 with TRBJ2-1; 9 bases fit TRBD1. Germline assignment: CDR1 SQVTM and CDR2 ANQGSEA. The V and J ends lost 5 bases and 7 bases, in that order; junction bases with no gene match: 9. CDR3 length equals 14 residues. For the CDR3, the DNA is TGCAGCGTTCTAGGGACAGGGAGGAGGAATGAGCAGTTCTTC. Translation gives CSVLGTGRRNEQFF.

This chain joins TRBV4-2 and TRBJ2-2, with D tentatively TRBD2 (7 bases). Germline CDR1 is LGHNA and CDR2 is YNFKEQ. V was trimmed by 1 base and J by 1 base, leaving 13 bases between them. This CDR3 is 17 amino acids long. The CDR3 DNA sequence: TGTGCCAGCAGCCAAGTAGGGGGGGCGGGGAACACCGGGGAGCTGTTTTTT. Translation gives CASSQVGGAGNTGELFF.

The chain joins TRBV7-6 to TRBJ1-5; D uncertain. The germline V gene has CDR1 SGHVS and CDR2 FNYEAQ. The V end lost 5 bases, the J end lost 6 bases, and 8 bases lay between the germline ends. This CDR3 comprises 12 residues. CDR3 sequence (DNA): TGTGCCAGCAGCGACAACGTTCAGCCCCAGCATTTT. Translated, it gives CASSDNVQPQHF.

The rearrangement links TRBV6-5 to TRBJ2-1, with D unclear. This CDR3 spans 15 amino acids. Between the trimmed V and J ends, which lost 5 bases and 2 bases, there was a span of 13 bases. CDR1 and CDR2 (germline): MNHEY, SVGAGI. CDR3 sequence: CASSPGEYPYNEQFF. Written as DNA, the CDR3 is TGTGCCAGCAGTCCCGGAGAGTACCCCTACAATGAGCAGTTCTTC.

V and J are TRBV2 and TRBJ1-1; the D is unclear. Germline CDR1 is SNHLY and CDR2 is FYNNEI. V lost 6 bases, J lost 3 bases, and 11 bases lay in between. The length of the CDR3 is 13 residues. CDR3 bases: TGTGCCAGCAGCCTCGCACGAGACACTGAAGCTTTCTTT. Translating it yields CASSLARDTEAFF. The full variable domain, with the rest looked up from reference TRBV2 and TRBJ1-1, is EPEVTQTPSHQVTQMGQEVILRCVPISNHLYFYWYRQILGQKVEFLVSFYNNEISEKSEIFDDQFSVERPDGSNFTLKIRSTKLEDSAMYFCASSLARDTEAFFGQGTRLTVV.

The chain uses TRBV27 and TRBJ2-1, with D possibly matching TRBD2 (7 bases). The germline V and J ends were trimmed by 3 bases and 6 bases, with 21 bases remaining between them. The CDR3 has 17 residues. Germline V gene data show CDR1 as MNHEY and CDR2 as SMNVEV (reference sequence). This chain's CDR3 is CASSFGGGHQGGNEQFF. DNA of the CDR3: TGTGCCAGCAGTTTTGGCGGGGGACATCAGGGCGGCAATGAGCAGTTCTTC.

The chain couples TRBV9 to TRBJ1-1, with TRBD1 as a possible D gene (6 bases). The CDR3 is made up of 14 amino acids. V lost 3 bases to trimming and J lost 11 bases, with 20 bases between them. The V gene's germline CDR1 is SGDLS and CDR2 YYNGEE. CDR3 amino acids: CASSGGGLGEEAFF. CDR3 in DNA: TGTGCCAGCAGCGGGGGGGGGCTGGGGGAAGAGGCTTTCTTT.

The sample holds one count of this clone. The chain combines TRBV10-3 with TRBJ2-7, with 9 bases that match TRBD2. CDR1 and CDR2 (germline): ENHRY, SYGVKD. V was pared by 4 bases and J by 0 bases, with 4 bases of the junction left unmatched. CDR3 length: 15 amino acids. The DNA for the CDR3 is TGTGCCATCAGTGTGGCGGGGGGGAGCTCCTACGAGCAGTACTTC. It specifies CAISVAGGSSYEQYF.

This chain links TRBV6-5 with TRBJ2-3; a possible D gene is TRBD2 (5 bases). Trimming took off 4 bases at V and 5 bases at J, with 16 bases between the two ends. Germline-derived CDR1 and CDR2 are MNHEY and SVGAGI. The CDR3 loop spans 15 amino acids. For the CDR3, the DNA is TGTGCCAGCAGTTCCACCGGGATGGCAGGAGATACGCAGTATTTT. Its translation is CASSSTGMAGDTQYF.

The count of this clone is one. This rearrangement joins TRBV9 to TRBJ2-1; a weak D match, TRBD1 (6 bases). Germline CDR1 SGDLS, CDR2 YYNGEE. The CDR3 spans 15 residues. V dropped 0 bases and J dropped 0 bases, with 7 bases sitting between them. The CDR3 reads CASSVAGDSYNEQFF. DNA of the CDR3: TGTGCCAGCAGCGTAGCAGGGGACTCCTACAATGAGCAGTTCTTC. The full variable domain, its missing parts supplied by reference TRBV9 and TRBJ2-1, is DSGVTQTPKHLITATGQRVTLRCSPRSGDLSVYWYQQSLDQGLQFLIQYYNGEERAKGNILERFSAQQFPDLHSELNLSSLELGDSALYFCASSVAGDSYNEQFFGPGTRLTVL.

The J gene is TRBJ2-2, the V gene TRBV6-5; the match to TRBD2 covers 10 bases. Looked up from germline, CDR1 is MNHEY and CDR2 is SVGAGI. The CDR3 contains 15 residues. V lost 7 bases, J lost 5 bases, and 7 bases stayed unmatched. The CDR3 sequence: CASTQGLALTGELFF. CDR3 in DNA: TGTGCCAGCACCCAGGGACTAGCGCTTACCGGGGAGCTGTTTTTT.

The chain couples TRBV10-3 to TRBJ1-1; D gene uncertain. This CDR3 has 13 amino acids. The germline V gene encodes CDR1 ENHRY and CDR2 SYGVKD. Trimming removed 0 bases at V and 11 bases at J, with 13 bases between. The CDR3 nucleotides are TGTGCCATCAGTGAGTCGACGGGTCTCGAGGCTTTCTTT. Its translation: CAISESTGLEAFF.

The J gene is TRBJ1-2, the V gene TRBV5-1, with TRBD1 matching over 7 bases. This CDR3 contains 14 residues. With 3 bases clipped from V and 0 bases from J, the junction kept 2 bases outside the gene matches. CDR1 SGHRS and CDR2 YFSETQ come from the germline V gene. For the CDR3, the DNA is TGCGCCAGCAGCTCAGGGGGAGCTAACTATGGCTACACCTTC. Translation gives CASSSGGANYGYTF.

This clone was seen only a few times. The chain recombines TRBV5-4 with TRBJ2-7; 10 bases match TRBD1. The CDR3 spans 14 residues. Germline-derived CDR1 and CDR2 are SGHNT and YYREEE (reference sequence). With 4 bases clipped from V and 5 bases from J, the junction kept 6 bases outside the gene matches. CDR3 sequence (DNA): TGTGCCAGCAGCGTTCGACAGGGGGCCCACGAGCAGTACTTC. As protein: CASSVRQGAHEQYF.

The sample holds many counts of this clone. The chain links TRBV10-1 to TRBJ2-7; TRBD1 agrees at 9 bases. Germline values: CDR1 WNHNN, CDR2 SYGVQD (reference sequence). The CDR3 has 15 residues. Germline trimming cut 4 bases from V and 5 bases from J; bases unmatched to any gene: 9. The CDR3 sequence: CASSGPGQGSHEQYF. The CDR3, as DNA: TGCGCCAGCAGTGGACCGGGACAGGGAAGCCACGAGCAGTACTTC.

The J gene is TRBJ1-5, the V gene TRBV19; the D gene is possibly TRBD1 (5 bases). The CDR3 spans 15 residues. Germline CDR1 reads LNHDA; CDR2 reads SQIVND (reference sequence). Trimming cost V 5 bases and J 6 bases, with 17 bases left between them. The CDR3 loop reads CASSARGGSGQPQHF. CDR3 in DNA: TGTGCCAGTAGTGCCCGTGGGGGGAGCGGTCAGCCCCAGCATTTT.

The chain links TRBV2 to TRBJ2-5; D might be TRBD2 (6 bases). Germline V gene lookup returns CDR1 SNHLY and CDR2 FYNNEI. This CDR3 is built from 14 residues. V was shortened by 1 base and J by 5 bases, with 11 bases between the two germline ends. CDR3 in DNA: TGTGCCAGCAGTGAAGGAGGGGAGGCGGAGACCCAGTACTTC. It yields the protein CASSEGGEAETQYF.

This rearrangement joins TRBV30 to TRBJ1-4; maybe TRBD1 (5 bases). V was pared by 5 bases and J by 8 bases, with 15 bases between. The CDR3 extends over 13 amino acids. Per germline, CDR1 GTSNPN and CDR2 SVGIG (reference sequence). CDR3: CAWGGEGREKLFF. The DNA for the CDR3 is TGTGCCTGGGGAGGGGAGGGACGCGAAAAACTGTTTTTT.

The chain uses TRBV10-3 and TRBJ2-7, with TRBD1 identical over 11 bases. The CDR3 covers 17 residues. Trimming cost V 5 bases and J 2 bases; bases outside gene matches: 11. CDR1 is ENHRY and CDR2 is SYGVKD in the germline V gene. The DNA of the CDR3 is TGTGCCATCAGTTTGGGACCGGGACAGGGGGGCACCTACGAGCAGTACTTC. It codes for CAISLGPGQGGTYEQYF.

The chain joins TRBV9 to TRBJ2-1; 7 bases fit TRBD2. This CDR3 spans 16 amino acids. In germline, CDR1 is SGDLS, CDR2 YYNGEE. V was pared by 4 bases and J by 6 bases, with 13 bases of the junction left unmatched. The CDR3 DNA reads as TGTGCCAGCAGCCCAGGAGGGGCTAGCGGTGCCAATGAGCAGTTCTTC. Its protein product is CASSPGGASGANEQFF.